This TCR beta chain was identified during a study of blood T cell repertoires in COVID-19. At the level of the study: Italy, Spain and the United States were the sources of the convalescent and acute COVID-19 samples. PBMCs, B-cell-depleted T cells, or T cells provided the cDNA or gDNA that made up the material.

Trimming took off 6 bases at V and 0 bases at J, with 8 bases between the two ends. CDR1 and CDR2 from the germline V gene are MRHNA and SNTAGT. The CDR3 totals 13 residues. Under the authors' procedure: Reference gene primer amplification yielded estimated nucleated cell counts. The method was immunoSEQ multiplex PCR; TCRdb's version includes in-frame clones alone and lacks a portion of them. Clone size and V and J calls were adopted from that table, with D and trimming inferred from the DNA. The data hold 65,000 to 95,000 clones, with roughly 87% observed a single time. The specimen sequenced was peripheral blood. The V gene is TRBV6-4, the J gene TRBJ1-1, with TRBD1 as a possible D gene (5 bases). This clonotype was obtained from a man aged 80 or over with acute or convalescent COVID-19. The CDR3 DNA reads TGTGCCAGCAGGAGACAGTTGAACACTGAAGCTTTCTTT. This codes for CASRRQLNTEAFF.